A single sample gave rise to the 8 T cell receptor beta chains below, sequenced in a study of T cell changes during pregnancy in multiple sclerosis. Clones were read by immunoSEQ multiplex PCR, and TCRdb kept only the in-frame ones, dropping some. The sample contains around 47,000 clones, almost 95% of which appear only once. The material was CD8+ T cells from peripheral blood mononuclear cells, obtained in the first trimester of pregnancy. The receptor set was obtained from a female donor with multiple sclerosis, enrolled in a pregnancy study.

The CDR3 DNA reads TGCAGCGTTGAAGACCCTATTACCTACGAGCAGTACTTC. Translating gives CSVEDPITYEQYF. The rearrangement links TRBV29-1 to TRBJ2-7; D is uncertain. Germline-derived CDR1 and CDR2 are SQVTM and ANQGSEA. The CDR3 runs to 13 residues. Trimming took 0 bases from V and 2 from J, leaving 8 bases between them.

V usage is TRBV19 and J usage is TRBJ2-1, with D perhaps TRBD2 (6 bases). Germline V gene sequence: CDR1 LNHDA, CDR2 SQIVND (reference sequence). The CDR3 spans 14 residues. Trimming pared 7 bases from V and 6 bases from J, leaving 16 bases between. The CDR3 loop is CASNGGGPVNEQFF. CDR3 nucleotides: TGTGCCAGTAACGGGGGAGGCCCGGTCAATGAGCAGTTCTTC.

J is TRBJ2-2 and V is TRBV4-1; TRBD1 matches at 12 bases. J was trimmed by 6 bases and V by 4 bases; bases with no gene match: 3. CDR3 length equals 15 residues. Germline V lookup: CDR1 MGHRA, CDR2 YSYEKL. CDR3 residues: CASSPGQGAAGELFF. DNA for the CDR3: TGCGCCAGCAGCCCGGGACAGGGGGCGGCCGGGGAGCTGTTTTTT.

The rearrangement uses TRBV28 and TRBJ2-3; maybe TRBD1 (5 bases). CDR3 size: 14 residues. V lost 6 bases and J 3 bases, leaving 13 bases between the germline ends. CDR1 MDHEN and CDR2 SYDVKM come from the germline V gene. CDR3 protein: CASRTTGYTDTQYF. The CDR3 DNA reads TGTGCCAGCAGAACTACAGGATATACAGATACGCAGTATTTT.

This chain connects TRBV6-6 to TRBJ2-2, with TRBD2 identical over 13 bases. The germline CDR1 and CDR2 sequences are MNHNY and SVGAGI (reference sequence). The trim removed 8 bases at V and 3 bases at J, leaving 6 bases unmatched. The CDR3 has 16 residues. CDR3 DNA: TGTGCCAGCGCAACTAGCGGGGGGGCCTACACCGGGGAGCTGTTTTTT. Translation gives CASATSGGAYTGELFF.

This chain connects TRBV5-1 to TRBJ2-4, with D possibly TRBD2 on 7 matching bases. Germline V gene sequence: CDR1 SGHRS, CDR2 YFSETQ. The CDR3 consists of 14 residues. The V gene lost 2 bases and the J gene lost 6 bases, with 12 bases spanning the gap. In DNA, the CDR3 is TGCGCCAGCAGCTTTGGGGGGGCGGGAAACATTCAGTACTTC. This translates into CASSFGGAGNIQYF.

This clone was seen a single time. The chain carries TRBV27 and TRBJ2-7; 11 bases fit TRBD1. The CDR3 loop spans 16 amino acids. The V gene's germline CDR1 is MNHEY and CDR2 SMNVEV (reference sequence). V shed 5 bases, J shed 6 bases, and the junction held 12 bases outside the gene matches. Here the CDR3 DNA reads TGTGCCAGCAGTCCCGCCCCCGGGACAGGGGGGGGCGAGCAGTACTTC. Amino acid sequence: CASSPAPGTGGGEQYF.

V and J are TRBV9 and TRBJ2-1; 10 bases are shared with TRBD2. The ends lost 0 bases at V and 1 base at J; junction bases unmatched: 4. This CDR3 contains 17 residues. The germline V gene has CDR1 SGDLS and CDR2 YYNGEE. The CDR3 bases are TGTGCCAGCAGCGTAGTTAGCGGGGGGTCATCCTACAATGAGCAGTTCTTC. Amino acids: CASSVVSGGSSYNEQFF.